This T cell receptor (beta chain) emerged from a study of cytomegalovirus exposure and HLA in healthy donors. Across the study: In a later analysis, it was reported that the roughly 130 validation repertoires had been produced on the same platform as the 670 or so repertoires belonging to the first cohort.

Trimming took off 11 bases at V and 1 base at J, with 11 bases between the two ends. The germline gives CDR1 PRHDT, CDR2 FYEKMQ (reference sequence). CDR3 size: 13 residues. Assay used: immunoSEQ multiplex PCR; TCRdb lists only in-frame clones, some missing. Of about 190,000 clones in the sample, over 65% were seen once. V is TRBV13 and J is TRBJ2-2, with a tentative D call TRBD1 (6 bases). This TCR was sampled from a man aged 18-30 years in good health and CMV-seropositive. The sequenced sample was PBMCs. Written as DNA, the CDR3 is TGTGCCGCAGGGGCCGAGAACACCGGGGAGCTGTTTTTT. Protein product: CAAGAENTGELFF.